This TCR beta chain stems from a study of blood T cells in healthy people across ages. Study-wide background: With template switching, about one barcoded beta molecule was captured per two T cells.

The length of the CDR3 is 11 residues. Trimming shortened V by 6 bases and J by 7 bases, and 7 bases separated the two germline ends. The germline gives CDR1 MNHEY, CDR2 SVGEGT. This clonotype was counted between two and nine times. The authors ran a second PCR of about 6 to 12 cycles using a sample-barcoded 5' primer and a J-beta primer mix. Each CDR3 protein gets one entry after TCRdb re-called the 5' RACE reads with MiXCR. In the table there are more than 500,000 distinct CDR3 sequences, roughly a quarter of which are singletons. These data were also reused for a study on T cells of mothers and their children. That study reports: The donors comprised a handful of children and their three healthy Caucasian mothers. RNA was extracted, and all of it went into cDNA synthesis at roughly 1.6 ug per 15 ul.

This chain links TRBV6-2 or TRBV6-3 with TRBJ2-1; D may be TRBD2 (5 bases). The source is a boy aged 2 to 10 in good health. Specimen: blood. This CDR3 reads CASRDWNEQFF. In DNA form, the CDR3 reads TGTGCCAGCAGGGACTGGAATGAGCAGTTCTTC.